This T cell receptor beta chain was recorded in a study of neurological immune-mediated disorders. From germline, CDR1 is ENHRY and CDR2 SYGVKD. Trimming took 5 bases from V and 1 from J, leaving 11 bases between them. CDR3 length: 14 amino acids. This clonotype was found many times. The antigen is unknown. Study results and limitations: It was HTLV-1-associated myelopathy that showed the most TCR clonal expansion, while multiple sclerosis showed the least, falling below healthy controls. TCR-beta repertoires seemed private in all groups, with no expanded CDR3 amino acid sequences shared.

cDNA was made by 5'RACE with 10-nucleotide random UMIs. TCRdb ran MiXCR on the 5' RACE reads and lists one entry per CDR3 protein. The sample has nearly 30,000 distinct CDR3 sequences; around 10% are singletons. It was blood bank volunteers in Maryland, USA who made up the healthy controls. Sequenced: PBMCs. V usage is TRBV10-3 and J usage is TRBJ1-1; D is undetermined. The TCR originated in a woman aged 60-70 years in good health. The DNA for the CDR3 is TGTGCCATCAGTAATGGCGCCCCGAACACTGAAGCTTTCTTT. This sequence encodes CAISNGAPNTEAFF.